A selection of T cell receptor beta chains follows, all from one sample in a study of ipilimumab plus nivolumab after autologous stem cell transplantation. Libraries were prepared by immunoSEQ multiplex PCR; TCRdb keeps only in-frame clonotypes and omits some of them. The table includes 15,000 to 20,000 clones, about four fifths detected once. The sample consisted of PBMCs, taken in a trial of ipilimumab plus nivolumab as post-transplant consolidation. These receptors were taken from a male donor with diffuse large B-cell lymphoma. CDR3s include the opening cysteine and the closing phenylalanine or tryptophan. The D gene is left open where the match is weak. For some rows the clone size is stated as once, few or many, or as a class when expanded; others skip it.

abundance	v_gene	j_gene	d_gene	CDR3aa	CDR3nt
-	TRBV29-1	TRBJ2-3	-	CSVQTWGTDTQYF	TGCAGCGTTCAAACTTGGGGCACAGATACGCAGTATTTT
-	TRBV5-1	TRBJ2-3	-	CASSLGGTSTDTQYF	TGCGCCAGCAGCTTGGGGGGGACCAGCACAGATACGCAGTATTTT
-	TRBV7-2	TRBJ2-2	-	CASSSQGRNWPGELFF	TGTGCCAGCAGCAGTCAGGGTCGTAACTGGCCCGGGGAGCTGTTTTTT
-	TRBV18	TRBJ1-1	-	CASSPDKGTEAFF	TGTGCCAGCTCACCAGATAAGGGCACTGAAGCTTTCTTT
-	TRBV5-5	TRBJ2-3	TRBD2	CASSYPTAGGLGDTQYF	TGTGCCAGCAGCTATCCTACCGCGGGGGGCCTGGGAGATACGCAGTATTTT
-	TRBV19	TRBJ2-1	-	CASSRGIQLTNEQFF	TGTGCCAGTAGTAGAGGAATACAATTAACCAATGAGCAGTTCTTC
-	TRBV4-1	TRBJ1-1	-	CASSQDLLGSATNTEAFF	TGCGCCAGCAGCCAAGATCTTCTCGGGTCAGCTACGAACACTGAAGCTTTCTTT
-	TRBV2	TRBJ1-5	-	CASSERGRQPQHF	TGTGCCAGCAGTGAAAGGGGACGTCAGCCCCAGCATTTT
-	TRBV7-2	TRBJ2-7	TRBD2	CASSPGGNYEQYF	TGTGCCAGCAGCCCCGGGGGGAACTACGAGCAGTACTTC
few	TRBV21-1	TRBJ1-5	-	CASSKCRDQPQHF	TGTGCCAGCAGCAAATGCAGGGATCAGCCCCAGCATTTT
few	TRBV5-1	TRBJ2-3	TRBD1	CASSTQGRTDTQYF	TGCGCCAGCAGTACACAGGGGCGCACAGATACGCAGTATTTT
-	TRBV7-3	TRBJ2-7	TRBD2	CASSSQAGPTYEQYF	TGTGCCAGCAGCTCTCAAGCGGGACCTACCTACGAGCAGTACTTC
-	TRBV27	TRBJ2-5	TRBD1	CASSRQGWETQYF	TGTGCCAGCAGTCGACAGGGTTGGGAGACCCAGTACTTC
-	TRBV6-6	TRBJ2-7	TRBD1	CASSYSTGDSYEQYF	TGTGCCAGCAGTTACTCGACAGGGGACTCCTACGAGCAGTACTTC
-	TRBV7-2	TRBJ1-2	TRBD1	CASSAWEGQNYGYTF	TGTGCCAGCAGCGCCTGGGAGGGACAGAACTATGGCTACACCTTC
-	TRBV10-3	TRBJ1-5	-	CAISDSGRDYQPQHF	TGTGCCATCAGCGACTCAGGGAGGGACTATCAGCCCCAGCATTTT
-	TRBV10-2	TRBJ1-1	-	CASSESKPNPEAFF	TGCGCCAGCAGTGAGTCGAAACCCAATCCTGAAGCTTTCTTT
-	TRBV30	TRBJ2-2	TRBD1	CAWRSTKGRDRGFRGAVF	TGTGCCTGGAGATCGACCAAGGGTAGGGACAGGGGTTTCCGGGGAGCTGTTTTT
-	TRBV7-9	TRBJ1-1	TRBD1	CASSLDRGRAFF	TGTGCCAGCAGCTTAGACAGGGGACGGGCTTTCTTT
-	TRBV15	TRBJ2-1	-	CATSSPRDGGGLYNEQFF	TGTGCCACCAGCAGTCCCCGGGATGGGGGGGGCCTTTACAATGAGCAGTTCTTC
-	TRBV4-2	TRBJ2-7	TRBD2	CASSQESSFAGDYEQYF	TGTGCCAGCAGCCAAGAATCGAGCTTTGCGGGGGACTACGAGCAGTACTTC
-	TRBV4-1	TRBJ2-6	-	CASSQGTTGTGANVLTF	TGCGCCAGCAGCCAGGGTACGACAGGAACTGGGGCCAACGTCCTGACTTTC
-	TRBV19	TRBJ2-7	-	CASSTPLYRDRGYEQYF	TGTGCCAGTAGTACACCCTTATACCGGGACCGCGGATACGAGCAGTACTTC
-	TRBV6-1	TRBJ1-2	-	CASSEFGDYGYTF	TGTGCCAGCAGTGAATTTGGGGATTATGGCTACACCTTC
-	TRBV30	TRBJ1-2	-	CACVRRGIAYGYTF	TGTGCCTGCGTCCGGAGGGGGATCGCGTATGGCTACACCTTC
-	TRBV5-1	TRBJ2-2	-	CASKVGDRRVNTGELFF	TGCGCTAGTAAGGTGGGGGATAGGCGAGTCAACACCGGGGAGCTGTTTTTT
-	TRBV27	TRBJ1-2	-	CASSFRVGYRGGYGYTF	TGTGCCAGCAGTTTCCGGGTAGGATATCGCGGGGGCTATGGCTACACCTTC
-	TRBV6-1	TRBJ2-3	TRBD2	CASSEAGGVDTQYF	TGTGCCAGCAGTGAAGCGGGGGGGGTGGATACGCAGTATTTT
-	TRBV2	TRBJ2-7	TRBD1	CASSASDRGHEQYF	TGTGCCAGCAGTGCATCGGACAGGGGCCACGAGCAGTACTTC
-	TRBV13	TRBJ2-5	-	CASSLAEETQYF	TGTGCCAGCAGCTTAGCGGAAGAGACCCAGTACTTC
-	TRBV11-2	TRBJ2-7	-	CASSLDRGQWEEQYF	TGTGCCAGCAGCTTAGATAGAGGACAGTGGGAAGAGCAGTACTTC
-	TRBV19	TRBJ1-5	-	CASSYVETLFSNQPQHF	TGTGCCAGTAGCTATGTGGAGACCCTCTTTAGCAATCAGCCCCAGCATTTT
-	TRBV14	TRBJ1-3	-	CASSQDGRAGNTIYF	TGTGCCAGCAGCCAAGATGGAAGGGCTGGAAACACCATATATTTT
-	TRBV6-6	TRBJ2-5	TRBD2	CASSYGGGGTQETQYF	TGTGCCAGCAGTTACGGGGGGGGAGGTACCCAAGAGACCCAGTACTTC
-	TRBV2	TRBJ1-1	-	CASSVRRVNTEAFF	TGTGCCAGCAGTGTTCGGCGGGTTAACACTGAAGCTTTCTTT
-	TRBV5-8	TRBJ2-7	-	CASSLSRPEQYF	TGTGCCAGCAGCTTGTCCCGGCCCGAGCAGTACTTC
-	TRBV6-1	TRBJ1-4	TRBD1	CASRRDRGLGEKLFF	TGTGCCAGCAGACGGGACAGGGGGCTTGGTGAAAAACTGTTTTTT
-	TRBV21-1	TRBJ2-1	-	CASSKGGIRGGNEQFF	TGTGCCAGCAGCAAGGGCGGGATCAGGGGTGGCAATGAGCAGTTCTTC
-	TRBV19	TRBJ2-6	-	CASTAGLSGANVLTF	TGTGCCAGTACGGCAGGCCTCTCTGGGGCCAACGTCCTGACTTTC
-	TRBV7-2	TRBJ2-4	-	CASSVAAGLQYF	TGTGCCAGCAGCGTTGCAGCGGGTCTTCAGTACTTC
-	TRBV7-2	TRBJ2-5	-	CASSLVSSQQYF	TGTGCCAGCAGCTTAGTTAGCTCTCAGCAGTACTTC
-	TRBV7-8	TRBJ1-2	TRBD1	CASSLKENRGSTF	TGTGCCAGCAGCTTAAAGGAAAACAGGGGATCCACCTTC
-	TRBV11-1	TRBJ2-5	-	CASSQPGMGETQYF	TGTGCCAGCAGCCAGCCGGGGATGGGGGAGACCCAGTACTTC
-	TRBV9	TRBJ2-5	TRBD2	CASSAFTGGRETQYF	TGTGCCAGCAGCGCGTTTACGGGGGGGCGAGAGACCCAGTACTTC